This T cell receptor beta chain was recorded in a study of blood T cell repertoires in COVID-19. Cohorts were assigned according to the clinical history that participants reported. Sequencing was performed with immunoSEQ multiplex PCR; in TCRdb, only in-frame clones are kept and a portion is missing. The table shows hundreds of thousands of clones, with approximately 90% occurring only once. V gave up 5 bases and J gave up 6 bases; unmatched junction bases: 9. Germline-derived CDR1 and CDR2 are SGHNT and YENEEA. The CDR3 totals 14 residues. Material for sequencing was PBMCs or T cells enriched from blood (not recorded which). The sequence was obtained from a man aged 18 to 29 who had recovered from COVID-19. V and J are TRBV11-3 and TRBJ1-2, with TRBD1 identical over 7 bases. The CDR3 DNA reads as TGTGCCAGCAGCCCAGGGGGGTCGACTGATGGCTACACCTTC. The encoded protein is CASSPGGSTDGYTF.